Shown below are 20 T cell receptor beta chains from a single sample sequenced in a study of human T cells and chemical hapten exposure. Time point indicated: pre-sensitization, week 0. Treatment specified: therapeutic diphenylcyclopropenone sensitization with weekly scalp DPC. TCRdb independently ran MiXCR on the RACE reads; one entry per CDR3 protein. The repertoire includes more than 300,000 distinct CDR3 sequences, around 5% of them detected once, and about 8.7% sits in the top ten. The specimen was whole blood, collected in connection with sensitization to the hapten diphenylcyclopropenone (DPC). The receptor source for this set is a woman between 18 and 29 years old with alopecia areata. Some clones in this sample may be carry-over from other donors' samples.

This clonotype came up many times. The genes are TRBV20-1 and TRBJ1-1; D is perhaps TRBD1 (5 bases). Per germline, CDR1 DFQATT and CDR2 SNEGSKA (reference sequence). The CDR3 runs 15 residues. Trimming shortened V by 0 bases and J by 1 base, and 12 bases separated the two germline ends. This CDR3 is CSARDLDTPNTEAFF. CDR3 sequence (DNA): TGCAGTGCTAGAGATTTGGACACCCCGAACACTGAAGCTTTCTTT.

This clonotype was counted between two and nine times. The chain combines TRBV25-1 with TRBJ1-1; D possibly corresponds to TRBD1 (6 bases). This CDR3 spans 12 amino acids. Germline CDR1 MGHDK, CDR2 SYGVNS. Trimming took 6 bases from V and 5 from J, leaving 10 bases between them. CDR3 protein: CASRQGWTEAFF. CDR3 DNA: TGTGCCAGCAGACAGGGATGGACTGAAGCTTTCTTT.

About this clonotype itself: The germline gene is not matched at one end of the junction; a read error may be the cause. This rearrangement joins TRBV4-3 to TRBJ2-7; TRBD2 matches at 12 bases. This CDR3 has 15 residues. Germline V lookup: CDR1 LGHNA, CDR2 YSLEER. This CDR3 reads CDSSQLPGLAGEQYF. The CDR3 bases are TGCGACAGCAGCCAATTACCGGGACTAGCGGGCGAGCAGTACTTC.

The chain uses TRBV27 and TRBJ2-1; no clear D gene. Germline-derived CDR1 and CDR2 are MNHEY and SMNVEV (reference sequence). There are 13 residues in the CDR3. The V gene lost 2 bases and the J gene lost 5 bases, with 7 bases spanning the gap. The CDR3 sequence is CASSLESNNEQFF. CDR3 in DNA: TGTGCCAGCAGTTTAGAATCAAACAATGAGCAGTTCTTC.

The chain joins TRBV6-6 to TRBJ2-3, with no clear D. The V and J ends lost 3 bases and 6 bases respectively, with 10 bases between them. CDR1 is MNHNY, CDR2 SVGAGI, per germline (reference sequence). This CDR3 is 13 amino acids long. In DNA, the CDR3 is TGTGCCAGCAGTTATATCGGAGCGGATACGCAGTATTTT. This codes for CASSYIGADTQYF.

Ten or more counts support this clonotype. The J gene is TRBJ2-1, the V gene TRBV5-1; the D gene is possibly TRBD2 (5 bases). Trimming left V 0 bases short and J 3 bases short, with 10 bases between. Germline-derived CDR1 and CDR2 are SGHRS and YFSETQ. The CDR3 covers 15 residues. The CDR3 coding sequence is TGCGCCAGCAGCTTGGGCGGAACTAGCTACAATGAGCAGTTCTTC. It yields the protein CASSLGGTSYNEQFF.

V gene TRBV12-3 or TRBV12-4 combines with J gene TRBJ1-2; D remains ambiguous. This CDR3 has 15 residues. Trimming took off 2 bases at V and 3 bases at J, with 13 bases between the two ends. The CDR3 here is CASSLWVAGDYGYTF. CDR3 bases: TGTGCCAGCAGTTTATGGGTGGCCGGAGACTATGGCTACACCTTC.

The sample holds a few counts of this clonotype. The chain links TRBV2 to TRBJ1-2; D unclear. The CDR3 has 13 amino acids. Trimming removed 1 base at V and 4 bases at J, with 7 bases between. Germline V gives CDR1 SNHLY, CDR2 FYNNEI. CDR3 sequence: CASSEDSPYGYTF. The CDR3 region has the DNA TGTGCCAGCAGTGAAGATTCTCCCTATGGCTACACCTTC.

The chain couples TRBV4-3 to TRBJ2-3; the match to TRBD2 covers 11 bases. V lost 1 base to trimming and J lost 0 bases; unmatched junction nucleotides: 12. The CDR3 runs 20 residues. Germline loops: CDR1 LGHNA, CDR2 YSLEER. The CDR3 DNA reads as TGCGCCAGCAGCCAAGGGACGTTGGTAGCGGGGGGGCTCAGCACAGATACGCAGTATTTT. Translating it yields CASSQGTLVAGGLSTDTQYF.

There are a few counts of this clonotype. This rearrangement joins TRBV5-6 to TRBJ2-6; 9 nucleotides agree with TRBD1. Germline CDR1 and CDR2: SGHDT and YYEEEE. V lost 4 bases and J lost 0; bases outside the gene matches: 5. The CDR3 has 17 residues. The DNA of the CDR3 is TGTGCCAGCAGCGGACAGGGGCTCTACTCTGGGGCCAACGTCCTGACTTTC. Protein product: CASSGQGLYSGANVLTF. The full variable domain, completed using reference TRBV5-6 and TRBJ2-6, is DAGVTQSPTHLIKTRGQQVTLRCSPKSGHDTVSWYQQALGQGPQFIFQYYEEEERQRGNFPDRFSGHQFPNYSSELNVNALLLGDSALYLCASSGQGLYSGANVLTFGAGSRLTVL.

There are a few counts of this clonotype. The genes are TRBV6-2 or TRBV6-3 and TRBJ1-4, with D unresolved. CDR3 length: 18 amino acids. Per the germline V gene, CDR1 is MNHEY and CDR2 is SVGEGT. The ends were cut back, 0 bases at V and 0 bases at J, with 14 bases in the middle. CDR3 region: CASSYSTTWAATNEKLFF. For the CDR3, the DNA is TGTGCCAGCAGTTACTCGACGACGTGGGCTGCAACTAATGAAAAACTGTTTTTT.

This clonotype was counted ten times or more. Here the CDR3 DNA reads TGTGCCACCAGTGATACTGACAGGACCGGGGAGCTGTTTTTT. Protein product: CATSDTDRTGELFF. The chain recombines TRBV24-1 with TRBJ2-2, with D possibly being TRBD1 (6 bases). Trimming removed 3 bases from V and 5 bases from J, with 9 bases in between. Germline V gene lookup returns CDR1 KGHDR and CDR2 SFDVKD. The CDR3 contains 14 residues.

In this sample, this clonotype turned up many times. The CDR3: CASQTDPSYEQYF. The CDR3 bases are TGTGCCAGCCAGACGGACCCTTCCTACGAGCAGTACTTC. The rearrangement uses TRBV6-5 and TRBJ2-7; D uncertain. Germline lookup yields CDR1 MNHEY and CDR2 SVGAGI. The CDR3 covers 13 residues. V lost 8 bases and J 1 base, leaving 12 bases between the germline ends.

Worth noting for this clonotype: This may be a read error, as it is one base from a much larger clone. This chain uses TRBV6-1 with TRBJ1-1, with D tentatively TRBD1 (6 bases). CDR3 length equals 16 residues. The V end was cut by 6 bases, the J end by 3 bases, with 20 bases between. CDR1 MNHNS and CDR2 SASEGT come from the germline V gene. The CDR3 nucleotides are TGTGCCAGCAGAAGAGGGACAAAAATTGTGGACACTGAAGCTTTCTTT. Translating gives CASRRGTKIVDTEAFF.

There are many counts of this clonotype. The V call is TRBV6-2 or TRBV6-3, the J call TRBJ2-5, with 7 positions matching TRBD2. The length of the CDR3 is 14 residues. The germline gives CDR1 MNHEY, CDR2 SVGEGT. V lost 6 bases, J lost 4 bases, and 8 bases stayed unmatched. The CDR3: CASRPGGKGETQYF. Here the CDR3 DNA reads TGTGCCAGCAGGCCCGGGGGGAAGGGAGAGACCCAGTACTTC.

This chain joins TRBV7-2 and TRBJ2-3; TRBD2 matches 9 bases. Per germline, CDR1 SGHTA and CDR2 FQGNSA. Trimming removed 7 bases from V and 5 bases from J; junction bases left unmatched: 13. The CDR3 spans 16 residues. CDR3 sequence (DNA): TGTGCCAGCAAGCCCCTACGGAGTAGCGGGGGAGATACGCAGTATTTT. Amino acids: CASKPLRSSGGDTQYF.

The rearrangement joins TRBV20-1 to TRBJ1-1; D perhaps matches TRBD1 (5 bases). Trimming cost V 3 bases and J 1 base, with 15 bases left between them. CDR1 DFQATT and CDR2 SNEGSKA come from the germline V gene (reference sequence). The CDR3 totals 15 residues. The CDR3 protein is CSASQTTGQNTEAFF. In DNA, the CDR3 is TGCAGTGCTAGCCAAACGACGGGGCAGAACACTGAAGCTTTCTTT.

This clonotype appeared many times. The rearrangement uses TRBV5-5 and TRBJ2-3; the D is unclear. CDR3 length equals 13 residues. The germline CDR1 and CDR2 sequences are SGHKS and YYEKEE (reference sequence). V was shortened by 4 bases and J by 0 bases, with 6 bases between the two germline ends. The CDR3 region is CASSGMSTDTQYF. CDR3 nucleotides: TGTGCCAGCAGCGGGATGAGCACAGATACGCAGTATTTT.

The genes are TRBV6-2 or TRBV6-3 and TRBJ1-2; 7 bases are shared with TRBD1. The junction had 7 bases not matched to a gene; V was cut back by 6 bases and J by 9 bases. CDR1 and CDR2 from the germline V gene are MNHEY and SVGEGT. The CDR3 contains 12 residues. CDR3 sequence reads: CASRMTGPRYTF. DNA for the CDR3: TGTGCCAGCAGGATGACAGGGCCTCGCTACACCTTC.

This clonotype was detected many times. The chain uses TRBV2 and TRBJ1-2, with 10 nucleotides matching TRBD1. CDR1 and CDR2 (germline): SNHLY, FYNNEI. CDR3 length: 17 amino acids. The J segment lost 3 bases and the V segment lost 1 base, leaving 8 bases of the junction unmatched. The CDR3 sequence is CASSEGMTGGSYYGYTF. The CDR3 DNA sequence: TGTGCCAGCAGTGAAGGCATGACAGGGGGCAGTTACTATGGCTACACCTTC.